Sequencing of this T cell receptor (beta chain) was carried out in a study of T-cell memory formation after mild COVID-19. Study details: TCR clusters showed largely donor specificity.

This clonotype was found a few times. Antigen unknown. General study points: Mainly CM and EM harbored the contracting CD4+ clones; mainly EMRA harbored the CD8+ ones. Clones from the second wave (peaking day 37) had unconfirmed SARS-CoV-2 specificity.

V lost 2 bases, J lost 6 bases, and 7 bases lay in between. Germline loops: CDR1 LNHDA, CDR2 SQIVND (reference sequence). The CDR3 totals 12 residues. TCR alpha and TCR beta cDNA libraries carrying sample barcodes and UMIs came from 5'RACE with constant-segment primers. Using its own MiXCR run on the 5' RACE reads, TCRdb lists one record per CDR3 protein. The sample comprises 450,000 to 650,000 distinct CDR3 sequences, 20% of which are singletons, and under 15% rests with the top ten. The chain has TRBV19 and TRBJ1-2; no firm D call. The sample taken for sequencing was PBMCs or a T cell subset sorted from them (not recorded which). This TCR came from an adult woman who had mild COVID-19 (a few samples of this study predate the infection). Cell type and time point are not known. The CDR3 region has the DNA TGTGCCAGTAGTATAAATAGGGATGGCTACACCTTC. This gives the protein CASSINRDGYTF. Variable domain in full (rest from reference TRBV19 and TRBJ1-2): DGGITQSPKYLFRKEGQNVTLSCEQNLNHDAMYWYRQDPGQGLRLIYYSQIVNDFQKGDIAEGYSVSREKKESFPLTVTSAQKNPTAFYLCASSINRDGYTFGSGTRLTVV.